The 11 T cell receptor beta chains reported below all come from one sample, sequenced in a study of cytomegalovirus exposure and HLA in healthy donors. This PCR relied on a set of 60 Vbeta primers and 13 Jbeta primers. Clones were read by immunoSEQ multiplex PCR, and TCRdb kept only the in-frame ones, dropping some. The table shows under 200,000 clones, with approximately 80% occurring only once. Sequences were obtained from PBMCs. All receptors derive from a middle-aged man in good health and CMV-seropositive.

The rearrangement links TRBV5-1 to TRBJ2-7; no firm D call. The CDR3 runs to 13 residues. Germline CDR1 SGHRS, CDR2 YFSETQ. Trimming stripped 0 bases from V and 5 bases from J, with 9 bases between. The CDR3 coding sequence is TGCGCCAGCAGCTTGGCCGTGGAGAACGAGCAGTACTTC. It encodes CASSLAVENEQYF.

The chain links TRBV9 to TRBJ2-2, with 14 bases fitting TRBD2. V was pared by 4 bases and J by 0 bases, with 5 bases of the junction left unmatched. The germline gives CDR1 SGDLS, CDR2 YYNGEE. The CDR3 covers 18 residues. The CDR3, as DNA: TGTGCCAGCAGCTTGGGACTAGCGGGAGAGTCGAACACCGGGGAGCTGTTTTTT. Protein sequence: CASSLGLAGESNTGELFF. The full variable domain, its missing parts supplied by reference TRBV9 and TRBJ2-2, is DSGVTQTPKHLITATGQRVTLRCSPRSGDLSVYWYQQSLDQGLQFLIQYYNGEERAKGNILERFSAQQFPDLHSELNLSSLELGDSALYFCASSLGLAGESNTGELFFGEGSRLTVL.

In this sample, this clone turned up many times. The V and J genes are TRBV12-5 and TRBJ1-1, with a tentative D call TRBD1 (5 bases). The V gene lost 2 bases and the J gene lost 6 bases, with 10 bases spanning the gap. The CDR3 consists of 13 residues. The germline V gene has CDR1 LGHNT and CDR2 FRNRAP. The CDR3 nucleotides are TGTGCTAGTGGTTTGTCCCGGGGGGCTGAAGCTTTCTTT. The encoded protein is CASGLSRGAEAFF.

This clone was detected once. The chain has TRBV7-9 and TRBJ1-5; 7 nucleotides agree with TRBD1. The CDR3 covers 12 residues. Trimming removed 6 bases from V and 10 bases from J; junction bases left unmatched: 6. Germline V gene lookup returns CDR1 SEHNR and CDR2 FQNEAQ (reference sequence). The CDR3: CASSFDRAPQHF. DNA for the CDR3: TGTGCCAGCAGTTTTGACAGGGCACCCCAGCATTTT.

The chain has TRBV29-1 and TRBJ2-7; D gene ambiguous. Trimming took off 2 bases at V and 4 bases at J, with 6 bases between the two ends. The CDR3 consists of 11 residues. Germline CDR1 is SQVTM and CDR2 is ANQGSEA. CDR3 nucleotide sequence: TGCAGCGTTGAAAACAGTTACGAGCAGTACTTC. It is translated as CSVENSYEQYF.

V is TRBV4-1 and J is TRBJ2-6; 7 bases align to TRBD1. The CDR3 contains 17 residues. Germline V CDR1 and CDR2: MGHRA, YSYEKL. After removal of 4 bases from V and 1 base from J, the junction contained 7 bases not matched to a gene. CDR3 bases: TGCGCCAGCAGCCCATCCAGGGGGTTATCTGGGGCCAACGTCCTGACTTTC. Amino acids: CASSPSRGLSGANVLTF.

In its sample, this clone was seen a few times. The CDR3 sequence: CASSQGEYNEQFF. CDR3 nucleotide sequence: TGTGCCAGCTCACAGGGGGAGTACAATGAGCAGTTCTTC. The chain carries TRBV2 and TRBJ2-1, with 8 positions matching TRBD1. Germline V gene sequence: CDR1 SNHLY, CDR2 FYNNEI. CDR3 length: 13 amino acids. Germline trimming cut 8 bases from V and 4 bases from J; bases unmatched to any gene: 4.

This chain links TRBV18 with TRBJ2-2; 8 bases line up with TRBD1. Germline CDR1 and CDR2: KGHSH and LQKENI. Germline trimming cut 3 bases from V and 4 bases from J; bases unmatched to any gene: 4. This CDR3 has 15 residues. The CDR3 is CASSPRDRPTGELFF. For the CDR3, the DNA is TGTGCCAGCTCACCTCGGGACAGGCCCACCGGGGAGCTGTTTTTT.

This clone occurred once. V and J are TRBV6-1 and TRBJ2-7, with D hard to call. Per germline, CDR1 MNHNS and CDR2 SASEGT. The V end was cut by 2 bases, the J end by 4 bases, with 6 bases between. This CDR3 is built from 12 residues. The CDR3 loop is CASSERRYEQYV. The CDR3, as DNA: TGTGCCAGCAGTGAACGGCGGTACGAGCAGTACGTC.

The V and J genes are TRBV15 and TRBJ2-3, with 9 bases matching TRBD2. The length of the CDR3 is 17 residues. Looked up from germline, CDR1 is LNHNV and CDR2 is YYDKDF (reference sequence). The J segment lost 3 bases and the V segment lost 6 bases, leaving 13 bases of the junction unmatched. The CDR3 DNA reads TGTGCCACCAGTGAAGACACGGCGGGAGGGCGTACAGATACGCAGTATTTT. Encoded protein: CATSEDTAGGRTDTQYF.

As concerns this clone: This sample includes further DNA sequences coding for the same CDR3. DNA of the CDR3: TGTGCCAGCAGTTACCGACAGGGTGGGGGCTACACCTTC. Translated, it gives CASSYRQGGGYTF. The chain combines TRBV6-5 with TRBJ1-2; 7 bases fit TRBD1. Germline CDR1 reads MNHEY; CDR2 reads SVGAGI. This CDR3 contains 13 residues. After removal of 2 bases from V and 8 bases from J, the junction contained 5 bases not matched to a gene.